Sequencing of this T cell receptor beta chain was carried out in a study of cytomegalovirus exposure and HLA in healthy donors. The study, taken as a whole, reports: It emerged from a later analysis that several of the most significant clusters appeared to be linked to common viral pathogens.

This clone has just one count. What it binds is unknown. A multiplex PCR was run with 60 Vbeta primers and 13 Jbeta primers. Libraries were prepared by immunoSEQ multiplex PCR; TCRdb keeps only in-frame clonotypes and omits some of them. The sample lists about 100,000 clones; 65% to 80% were seen once. The sequenced sample was PBMCs. This TCR derives from a middle-aged woman in good health and CMV-seronegative.

The CDR3 sequence is CASSRGVKGEDGYTF. CDR3 nucleotides: TGTGCCAGCAGCCGAGGGGTCAAGGGGGAAGATGGCTACACCTTC. V gene TRBV7-9 combines with J gene TRBJ1-2, with D possibly matching TRBD1 (6 bases). Germline CDR1 is SEHNR and CDR2 is FQNEAQ (reference sequence). The length of the CDR3 is 15 residues. V dropped 5 bases and J dropped 6 bases, with 19 bases sitting between them.